The next 23 T cell receptor beta chains were all read from a single sample in a study of blood T cell repertoires in COVID-19. The assay was immunoSEQ multiplex PCR, and TCRdb's table has in-frame clones only and misses some. The sample has about 72,000 clones; around four fifths are singletons. The sample was peripheral blood. The receptor set was obtained from a woman of 80 years or more with acute or convalescent COVID-19.

The chain links TRBV27 to TRBJ1-2; D not certain. The germline V and J ends were trimmed by 6 bases and 10 bases, with 18 bases remaining between them. The germline V gene encodes CDR1 MNHEY and CDR2 SMNVEV (reference sequence). The CDR3 is 13 amino acids. The CDR3 protein is CASSADIRSHYTF. The DNA of the CDR3 is TGTGCCAGCAGCGCCGACATCCGATCCCACTACACCTTC.

This clone showed up just once. The gene calls are TRBV30 and TRBJ1-2; 7 bases agree with TRBD1. V gave up 2 bases and J gave up 4 bases; unmatched junction bases: 4. CDR3 length equals 13 residues. Germline CDR1 reads GTSNPN; CDR2 reads SVGIG (reference sequence). The CDR3 DNA reads TGTGCCTGGAGTACAGGGGCGATCTATGGCTACACCTTC. It encodes CAWSTGAIYGYTF.

This rearrangement joins TRBV2 to TRBJ2-2, with D perhaps matching TRBD2 (8 bases). CDR3 length equals 18 residues. V lost 2 bases to trimming and J lost 0 bases, with 16 bases between them. Germline CDR1 SNHLY, CDR2 FYNNEI. This CDR3 is CASSERGGQSANTGELFF. CDR3 sequence (DNA): TGTGCCAGCAGTGAACGGGGGGGACAGAGCGCGAACACCGGGGAGCTGTTTTTT.

This chain connects TRBV21-1 to TRBJ1-6; the D call in the table, TRBD1, was not verified against the DNA. TRBV21-1 is a pseudogene. The CDR3 contains 18 residues. The CDR3 spells CASSKGRTRGSYNSPLHF. The DNA for the CDR3 is TGTGCCAGCAGCAAAGGAAGGACAAGGGGCTCCTATAATTCACCCCTCCACTTT.

This sequence joins TRBV5-4 and TRBJ2-7, with D tentatively TRBD2 (6 bases). This CDR3 comprises 14 residues. V lost 1 base, J lost 2 bases, and 10 bases lay in between. The germline CDR1 and CDR2 sequences are SGHNT and YYREEE (reference sequence). This CDR3 is CASSLIAVPYEQYF. The CDR3 nucleotides read TGTGCCAGCAGCTTGATAGCGGTGCCCTACGAGCAGTACTTC.

This chain uses TRBV3-1 (or the pseudogene TRBV3-2) with TRBJ2-1; TRBD2 matches 13 bases. The ends lost 4 bases at V and 7 bases at J; junction bases unmatched: 10. The CDR3 is 17 amino acids. Germline V gene data show CDR1 as LGHDT and CDR2 as YNNKEL (reference sequence). The CDR3 coding sequence is TGTGCCAGCAGCCGGGAAGGACTAGCGGGAGAGGCAAATGAGCAGTTCTTC. It yields the protein CASSREGLAGEANEQFF.

The chain couples TRBV5-6 to TRBJ1-5; a weak D match, TRBD1 (6 bases). V lost 0 bases to trimming and J lost 7 bases, with 14 bases between them. Germline loops: CDR1 SGHDT, CDR2 YYEEEE. This CDR3 is 15 amino acids long. CDR3 coding DNA: TGTGCCAGCAGCTTGGATGGGGGCCTAGGACAGCCCCAGCATTTT. It codes for CASSLDGGLGQPQHF.

V is TRBV6-5 and J is TRBJ1-2; no definite D call. The CDR3 contains 11 residues. Per germline, CDR1 MNHEY and CDR2 SVGAGI. Trimming stripped 4 bases from V and 8 bases from J, with 8 bases between. CDR3 region: CASSSSAGYTF. The CDR3 DNA is TGTGCCAGCAGTTCCTCAGCGGGCTACACCTTC.

This clone was found a few times. The V gene is TRBV5-1, the J gene TRBJ1-1; D not resolved. The V gene lost 4 bases and the J gene lost 8 bases, with 15 bases spanning the gap. This CDR3 comprises 13 residues. From germline, CDR1 is SGHRS and CDR2 YFSETQ. The CDR3 sequence: CASSPAPGSEAFF. DNA for the CDR3: TGCGCCAGCAGCCCCGCCCCGGGTTCCGAAGCTTTCTTT.

The chain joins TRBV4-2 to TRBJ2-2; 7 nucleotides match TRBD2. With V trimmed by 1 base and J by 4 bases, 9 bases remained unmatched. Germline loops: CDR1 LGHNA, CDR2 YNFKEQ. The CDR3 runs to 17 residues. As DNA, the CDR3 is TGTGCCAGCAGCCAAGGGACCGGGGGGTCGAGCACCGGGGAGCTGTTTTTT. Translating gives CASSQGTGGSSTGELFF.

This rearrangement joins TRBV3-1 (or the pseudogene TRBV3-2) to TRBJ2-5, with TRBD2 identical over 15 bases. Trimming removed 1 base from V and 0 bases from J; junction bases left unmatched: 9. Germline V CDR1 and CDR2: LGHDT, YNNKEL (reference sequence). The CDR3 is 20 residues long. CDR3 sequence: CASSQATGLAGGRYQETQYF. In DNA, the CDR3 is TGTGCCAGCAGCCAAGCTACGGGACTAGCGGGGGGTCGGTACCAAGAGACCCAGTACTTC.

The rearrangement links TRBV19 to TRBJ1-2, with D tentatively TRBD1 (6 bases). Germline V gene lookup returns CDR1 LNHDA and CDR2 SQIVND (reference sequence). The CDR3 covers 14 residues. The V end lost 8 bases, the J end lost 3 bases, and 16 bases lay between the germline ends. CDR3 loop: CASVDPGVHYGYTF. The DNA of the CDR3 is TGTGCCAGTGTTGACCCAGGGGTACACTATGGCTACACCTTC.

This chain links TRBV5-1 with TRBJ2-3; possible D gene TRBD1, 5 bases. Trimming left V 0 bases short and J 2 bases short, with 10 bases between. Looked up from germline, CDR1 is SGHRS and CDR2 is YFSETQ. The CDR3 is 15 residues long. The CDR3 nucleotides read TGCGCCAGCAGCTTGGCAGGGTCCTCCACAGATACGCAGTATTTT. It yields the protein CASSLAGSSTDTQYF.

About this clone: The junction departs from the called germline gene at one end, perhaps through a read error. The CDR3 sequence: CASIEGLAAFNEQFF. CDR3 nucleotide sequence: TGTGCCAGCATTGAAGGACTAGCGGCGTTTAATGAGCAGTTCTTC. The chain joins TRBV2 to TRBJ2-1, with 10 bases aligning to TRBD2. This CDR3 is built from 15 residues. Germline V gene sequence: CDR1 SNHLY, CDR2 FYNNEI.

V usage is TRBV27 and J usage is TRBJ2-7; 8 positions match TRBD2. CDR1 MNHEY and CDR2 SMNVEV come from the germline V gene (reference sequence). V shed 5 bases and J 9 bases; nucleotides not matched to a gene: 9. The CDR3 runs 13 residues. The CDR3 DNA reads TGTGCCAGCAGTCAAAACGGGGGGGTAGGGCAGTACTTC. This gives the protein CASSQNGGVGQYF.

The J gene is TRBJ1-1, the V gene TRBV5-1; D is uncertain. With 7 bases removed from V and 1 base from J, the gap between germline ends came to 20 bases. Germline-derived CDR1 and CDR2 are SGHRS and YFSETQ. This CDR3 spans 16 amino acids. CDR3 coding DNA: TGCGCCAGCCGAGTTAGTCCGGGAGATCGGAACACTGAAGCTTTCTTT. Protein sequence: CASRVSPGDRNTEAFF.

The rearrangement uses TRBV24-1 and TRBJ2-1, with TRBD1 identical over 9 bases. V lost 2 bases and J lost 2; bases outside the gene matches: 3. Germline CDR1 KGHDR, CDR2 SFDVKD. The CDR3 covers 16 residues. The chain's CDR3 is CATSDYRDRAYNEQFF. CDR3 sequence (DNA): TGTGCCACCAGTGATTACCGGGACAGGGCCTACAATGAGCAGTTCTTC.

The chain carries TRBV3-1 (or the pseudogene TRBV3-2) and TRBJ1-3; TRBD1 might be the D (6 bases). This CDR3 has 16 residues. The V and J ends lost 4 bases and 3 bases respectively, with 16 bases between them. Germline V gene sequence: CDR1 LGHDT, CDR2 YNNKEL (reference sequence). The CDR3, as DNA: TGTGCCAGCAGCCCATACAGGGAGCGGGGTGGAAACACCATATATTTT. Protein product: CASSPYRERGGNTIYF.

V and J are TRBV9 and TRBJ1-3; 11 positions agree with TRBD1. V was pared by 0 bases and J by 4 bases, with 6 bases of the junction left unmatched. This CDR3 has 17 amino acids. Germline-derived CDR1 and CDR2 are SGDLS and YYNGEE. The CDR3 DNA is TGTGCCAGCAGCGTAGCTGGGACAGGGGGTGCCGGAAACACCATATATTTT. As protein: CASSVAGTGGAGNTIYF.

The V and J genes are TRBV5-6 and TRBJ2-3; 9 bases are a match to TRBD2. CDR1 and CDR2 (germline): SGHDT, YYEEEE. There are 15 residues in the CDR3. After removal of 4 bases from V and 4 bases from J, the junction contained 7 bases not matched to a gene. CDR3 loop: CASSTLAGVADTQYF. As DNA, the CDR3 is TGTGCCAGCAGCACCTTAGCGGGAGTGGCAGATACGCAGTATTTT.

The chain joins TRBV2 to TRBJ2-7, with TRBD1 identical over 11 bases. The germline V gene encodes CDR1 SNHLY and CDR2 FYNNEI. The CDR3 consists of 14 residues. V gave up 8 bases and J gave up 0 bases; unmatched junction bases: 3. The CDR3 loop is CASSGTGGSYEQYF. For the CDR3, the DNA is TGTGCCAGCTCCGGGACAGGGGGCTCCTACGAGCAGTACTTC.

The chain joins TRBV28 to TRBJ2-5, with 9 bases aligning to TRBD2. The V gene's germline CDR1 is MDHEN and CDR2 SYDVKM. There are 16 residues in the CDR3. Trimming cost V 4 bases and J 5 bases; bases outside gene matches: 11. The chain's CDR3 is CASSSRGSGSEETQYF. CDR3 nucleotide sequence: TGTGCCAGCAGTTCCCGAGGTAGCGGGAGTGAGGAGACCCAGTACTTC.

The chain is built from TRBV6-5 and TRBJ2-1; maybe TRBD1 (5 bases). The CDR3 is made up of 16 amino acids. Per germline, CDR1 MNHEY and CDR2 SVGAGI. Deletions cut 4 bases from V and 4 bases from J, with 17 bases between. CDR3 region: CASSFEARTSYNEQFF. DNA for the CDR3: TGTGCCAGCAGTTTCGAGGCCCGGACATCATACAATGAGCAGTTCTTC.